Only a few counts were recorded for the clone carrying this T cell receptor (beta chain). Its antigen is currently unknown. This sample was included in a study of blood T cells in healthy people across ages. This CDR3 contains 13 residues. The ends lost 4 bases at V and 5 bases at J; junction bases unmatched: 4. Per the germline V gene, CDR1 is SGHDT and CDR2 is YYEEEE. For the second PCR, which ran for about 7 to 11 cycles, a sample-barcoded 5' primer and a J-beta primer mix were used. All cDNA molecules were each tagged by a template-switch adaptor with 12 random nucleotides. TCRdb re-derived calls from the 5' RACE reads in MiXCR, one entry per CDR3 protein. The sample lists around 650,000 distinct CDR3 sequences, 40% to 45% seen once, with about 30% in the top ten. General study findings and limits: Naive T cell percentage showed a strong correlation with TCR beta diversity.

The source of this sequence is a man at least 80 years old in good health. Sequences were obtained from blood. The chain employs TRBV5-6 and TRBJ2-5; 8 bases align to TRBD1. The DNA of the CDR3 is TGTGCCAGCAGCGCCAGGGGGCTGGAGACCCAGTACTTC. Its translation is CASSARGLETQYF.